This is a list of T cell receptor beta chains from one sample in a study of cytomegalovirus exposure and HLA in healthy donors. Sequencing was performed with immunoSEQ multiplex PCR; in TCRdb, only in-frame clones are kept and a portion is missing. Of about 120,000 clones in the sample, 83% are singletons; the top ten hold approximately 3.8%. The sample taken for sequencing was PBMCs. The receptors originated from a woman in her 40s in good health and CMV-seropositive. The CDR3 runs from the conserved cysteine through the conserved F or W. D genes are given only for firm matches. Rows may omit the clone size; those that give it use once, few, many or a size class.

d_call j_call v_call cdr3_length clone_size cdr3_nt cdr3_aa
TRBD1 TRBJ2-4 TRBV19 18 NA TGTGCCAGTAGTACCCGCCCTGAGACAGGGCCAGCCAAAAACATTCAGTACTTC CASSTRPETGPAKNIQYF
TRBD2 TRBJ2-1 TRBV13 16 NA TGTGCCAGCAGCTTGGTACTAGCGGGAATTTACAATGAGCAGTTCTTC CASSLVLAGIYNEQFF
TRBD2 TRBJ2-1 TRBV6-5 15 NA TGTGCCAGCAGCCCCACTAGCGGGAGAGTCAATGAGCAGTTCTTC CASSPTSGRVNEQFF
NA TRBJ1-1 TRBV11-2 13 NA TGTGCCAGCAGCTTGCAGGGTGTTACTGAAGCTTTCTTT CASSLQGVTEAFF
TRBD2 TRBJ2-7 TRBV6-5 14 NA TGTGCCAGCAGTTACCTCAGCGGGACCTACGAGCAGTACTTC CASSYLSGTYEQYF
TRBD2 TRBJ2-7 TRBV9 18 NA TGTGCCAGCAGCGTAGGAGCAGGGGTTAGCGGGAGCTCCTACGAGCAGTACTTC CASSVGAGVSGSSYEQYF
TRBD1 TRBJ2-7 TRBV27 17 NA TGTGCCAGCAGTAGAGGGTCGACAGGGGGAGTCCTCTACGAGCAGTACTTC CASSRGSTGGVLYEQYF
NA TRBJ2-7 TRBV10-3 15 NA TGTGCCATCAGTACGGGGGTGACAGGGAAGTACGAGCAGTACTTC CAISTGVTGKYEQYF
TRBD2 TRBJ2-5 TRBV30 15 NA TGTGCCTGGGTCCCTAGCGGAACCCCTCGGGCGGTCCAGTACTTC CAWVPSGTPRAVQYF
TRBD1 TRBJ1-6 TRBV5-5 18 few TGTGCCAGCAGCTCCAGACAGGGCGACTACTCCTATAATTCACCCCTCCACTTT CASSSRQGDYSYNSPLHF
TRBD2 TRBJ2-7 TRBV9 13 NA TGTGCCAGCAGCCCAACGGGGGGAGCCGAGCAGTACTTC CASSPTGGAEQYF
TRBD1 TRBJ1-1 TRBV5-5 16 NA TGTGCCAGCAGCTTTCCGGGACAGGGAAGGACGACTGAAGCTTTCTTT CASSFPGQGRTTEAFF
NA TRBJ1-4 TRBV5-8 15 once TGTGCCAGCAGCTTGCGTCCCTCCACTAATGAAAAACTGTTTTTT CASSLRPSTNEKLFF
NA TRBJ2-3 TRBV10-2 15 NA TGCGCCAGCAGTGAGTCGTTCCAGGGATCGGATACGCAGTATTTT CASSESFQGSDTQYF
TRBD1 TRBJ1-1 TRBV5-1 15 once TGCGCCAGCAGCCCGACCGGGACAGGGGGCACTGAAGCTTTCTTT CASSPTGTGGTEAFF
NA TRBJ2-2 TRBV25-1 14 NA TGTGCCAGCAGTTTGCAGGGCCCCACCGGGGAGCTGTTTTTT CASSLQGPTGELFF
NA TRBJ2-7 TRBV27 13 NA TGTGCCAGCAGGTCACGACAGACCTACGAGCAGTACTTC CASRSRQTYEQYF
TRBD2 TRBJ2-7 TRBV28 13 NA TGTGCCAGCAGTCTAGCGGGAGGGTACGAGCAGTACTTC CASSLAGGYEQYF
TRBD2 TRBJ2-3 TRBV7-9 15 NA TGTGCCAGCAGTCGACTAGCGGGGTTGACAGATACGCAGTATTTT CASSRLAGLTDTQYF
NA TRBJ2-5 TRBV6-5 15 NA TGTGCCACCCACGAGGGTGGTAGAGCCCTAGAGACCCAGTACTTC CATHEGGRALETQYF
TRBD1 TRBJ2-5 TRBV11-2 15 NA TGTGCCAGCAGCCGGCAGGGGGCGGAGGGTGAGACCCAGTACTTC CASSRQGAEGETQYF
NA TRBJ2-7 TRBV9 15 once TGTGCCAGCAGCCCTAACCCGGGGTTCGAGGACGAGCAGTACTTC CASSPNPGFEDEQYF
NA TRBJ2-1 TRBV6-1 14 NA TGTGCCAGCAGTGAAGCCGGGTGGGGGGAAGGGCAGTTCTTC CASSEAGWGEGQFF
NA TRBJ2-1 TRBV7-2 15 NA TGTGCCAGCAGCTACTTTGAGGGAGTTTACAATGAGCAGTTCTTC CASSYFEGVYNEQFF
NA TRBJ1-1 TRBV19 13 NA TGTGCCAGTAGAGTGATGAGTGGCACTGAAGCTTTCTTT CASRVMSGTEAFF
TRBD1 TRBJ1-4 TRBV4-3 15 NA TGCGCCAGCAGTAGAGACAGGGGGTCTAATGAAAAACTGTTTTTT CASSRDRGSNEKLFF
TRBD1 TRBJ2-3 TRBV28 16 NA TGTGCCAGCAGTTCCCCGGGACAGGGGCAATCAGATACGCAGTATTTT CASSSPGQGQSDTQYF
NA TRBJ1-1 TRBV7-2 14 NA TGTGCCAGCAGCTTAGCTGGTGCCGGGGCTGAAGCTTTCTTT CASSLAGAGAEAFF